Following are 20 T cell receptor beta chains from one sample sequenced in a study of CD8+CD57+ T cells in acquired aplastic anemia. Using genomic DNA as the template, TCR beta VDJ and CDR3 profiling was carried out. Each CDR3 protein is one row after TCRdb ran MiXCR on the reads. The sample records 400,000 to 500,000 distinct CDR3 sequences, 65% to 80% being singletons. Material: sorted CD4+, CD8+, or CD8+CD57+ T cells (not recorded which) from PBMCs. These receptors originate from a human donor in good health, serving as a control.

This chain joins TRBV5-8 and TRBJ2-7, with a tentative D call TRBD1 (5 bases). Trimming removed 0 bases at V and 4 bases at J, with 14 bases between. Germline assignment: CDR1 SGHTS and CDR2 YDEGEE. The CDR3 is 15 residues long. In DNA form, the CDR3 reads TGTGCCAGCAGCTTGGGACGGACATCTGTATACGAGCAGTACTTC. Encoded protein: CASSLGRTSVYEQYF.

The chain is built from TRBV7-9 and TRBJ1-4; no reliable D call. Trimming removed 3 bases from V and 7 bases from J, with 15 bases in between. Germline V CDR1 and CDR2: SEHNR, FQNEAQ (reference sequence). The CDR3 is made up of 15 amino acids. The CDR3 region has the DNA TGTGCCAGCAGCTTGTTTTTCGGAAACGCTGAAAAACTGTTTTTT. Its translation: CASSLFFGNAEKLFF.

The table lists this clonotype with a few counts. V gene TRBV15 combines with J gene TRBJ2-7; the match to TRBD2 covers 12 bases. V shed 3 bases and J 3 bases; nucleotides not matched to a gene: 6. Germline CDR1 reads LNHNV; CDR2 reads YYDKDF (reference sequence). The CDR3 has 16 amino acids. CDR3 coding DNA: TGTGCCACCAGCAGTACTAGCGGGGGGCTGTACTACGAGCAGTACTTC. It codes for CATSSTSGGLYYEQYF.

About this clonotype: The junction departs from the called germline gene at one end, perhaps through a read error. The V gene is TRBV20-1, the J gene TRBJ1-3; 7 bases are a match to TRBD1. The germline gives CDR1 DFQATT, CDR2 SNEGSKA (reference sequence). This CDR3 contains 13 residues. CDR3 loop: CSARGQTGNTMYF. The CDR3, as DNA: TGCAGTGCTAGGGGACAGACTGGAAACACCATGTATTTT.

Turning to this clonotype: The conserved closing phenylalanine or tryptophan is absent in this CDR3, likely reflecting a read error. It is unclear where the CDR3 begins or ends on the DNA, so no DNA is shown, and the CDR3 is as TCRdb lists it. This rearrangement joins TRBV7-8 to TRBJ1-2. The CDR3 is 13 amino acids in total, end residues counted. The V gene's germline CDR1 is SGHVS and CDR2 FQNEAQ. The CDR3 sequence: CASRDARAHSEKL.

This clonotype was counted a few times. This chain connects TRBV19 to TRBJ1-6, with D perhaps TRBD1 (6 bases). The V end lost 3 bases, the J end lost 7 bases, and 13 bases lay between the germline ends. The germline gives CDR1 LNHDA, CDR2 SQIVND (reference sequence). The CDR3 length is 15 residues. CDR3 nucleotides: TGTGCCAGTAGTATGGGTCTCCAGGGGAATTCACCCCTCCACTTT. Translated, it gives CASSMGLQGNSPLHF.

The rearrangement links TRBV27 to TRBJ1-1, with TRBD1 matching over 7 bases. CDR1 is MNHEY and CDR2 is SMNVEV in the germline V gene (reference sequence). This CDR3 is built from 13 residues. The V segment lost 7 bases and the J segment 11 bases; nucleotides outside the gene matches: 13. The DNA for the CDR3 is TGTGCCAGCAAAAAAGGCAGGGGGTTGGGGGCTTTCTTT. As protein: CASKKGRGLGAFF.

This clonotype showed up just a few times. This chain links TRBV24-1 with TRBJ2-3, with D perhaps given as TRBD1 or TRBD2 (6 bases each). The ends were cut back, 2 bases at V and 5 bases at J, with 13 bases in the middle. CDR3 size: 15 residues. CDR1 and CDR2 from the germline V gene are KGHDR and SFDVKD. The CDR3 nucleotides read TGTGCCACCAGTGATTCAGGCAGGGGAGGAGATACGCAGTATTTT. It yields the protein CATSDSGRGGDTQYF.

This clonotype was seen many times. The genes are TRBV12-3 or TRBV12-4 and TRBJ1-2, with 11 bases matching TRBD1. V lost 5 bases and J lost 8; bases outside the gene matches: 7. The length of the CDR3 is 14 residues. The CDR3 region has the DNA TGTGCCAGCAGTCCGCCGGGACAGGGGGGGGGCTACACCTTC. Translated: CASSPPGQGGGYTF.

The chain is built from TRBV24-1 and TRBJ2-2, with no clear D. This CDR3 has 12 amino acids. Germline V CDR1 and CDR2: KGHDR, SFDVKD. V shed 10 bases and J shed 4 bases, with 9 bases lying between them. The CDR3, as DNA: TGTGCCACGTCCAGGCTCACCGGGGAGCTGTTTTTT. Translating it yields CATSRLTGELFF.

The DNA of the CDR3 is TGTGCCAGCAGCGCTGCCGGGAGCGTAGGGGAGCAGTTCTTC. Its protein product is CASSAAGSVGEQFF. The chain combines TRBV5-8 with TRBJ2-1; a weak D match, TRBD2 (6 bases). Germline-derived CDR1 and CDR2 are SGHTS and YDEGEE. Between the trimmed V and J ends, which lost 4 bases and 10 bases, there was a span of 18 bases. The CDR3 consists of 14 residues.

This rearrangement joins TRBV19 to TRBJ2-7; D perhaps matches TRBD1 (8 bases). The CDR3 runs to 13 residues. The V and J ends lost 11 bases and 0 bases respectively, with 14 bases between them. The germline V gene has CDR1 LNHDA and CDR2 SQIVND (reference sequence). CDR3 bases: TGTGCCGCGGGGGACAGGAGCTCCTACGAGCAGTACTTC. The encoded protein is CAAGDRSSYEQYF.

Comments on this clonotype: The junction departs from the called germline gene at one end, perhaps through a read error. The chain recombines TRBV7-3 with TRBJ2-7; D not resolved. The CDR3 is 13 residues long. Looked up from germline, CDR1 is SGHTA and CDR2 is FQGTGA. Here the CDR3 DNA reads TGTGCCAGCAGCCCAAGACCCCCTCGCGAGGAGTACTTC. Translated, it gives CASSPRPPREEYF.

V is TRBV20-1 and J is TRBJ1-5; D remains ambiguous. Deletions cut 2 bases from V and 7 bases from J, with 12 bases between. The CDR3 runs 13 residues. CDR1 is DFQATT and CDR2 is SNEGSKA in the germline V gene (reference sequence). The CDR3 region is CSARKGVGQPQHF. CDR3 DNA sequence: TGCAGTGCTAGAAAAGGAGTTGGCCAGCCCCAGCATTTT.

The rearrangement uses TRBV15 and TRBJ2-7; TRBD2 is a possible D gene (5 bases). Germline CDR1 and CDR2: LNHNV and YYDKDF (reference sequence). The CDR3 length is 14 residues. The V gene lost 3 bases and the J gene lost 6 bases, with 15 bases spanning the gap. This chain's CDR3 is CATSSSTSRGEQYF. The CDR3 nucleotides read TGTGCCACCAGCAGTTCAACTAGTCGGGGCGAGCAGTACTTC.

This clonotype was detected many times. This may be a read error, as it is one base from a much larger clone. The rearrangement joins TRBV9 to TRBJ1-4; D uncertain. Per germline, CDR1 SGDLS and CDR2 YYNGEE. V lost 1 base, J lost 6 bases, and 7 bases lay in between. The CDR3 sequence is 13 residues long. The CDR3 loop reads CASSVSIDEKLFF. The CDR3 DNA reads TGTGCCAGCAGCGTATCCATTGATGAAAAACTGTTTTTT.

This sequence joins TRBV20-1 and TRBJ2-7, with TRBD1 matching over 8 bases. With V trimmed by 6 bases and J by 5 bases, 15 bases remained unmatched. Germline V CDR1 and CDR2: DFQATT, SNEGSKA (reference sequence). The CDR3 extends over 15 amino acids. Written as DNA, the CDR3 is TGCAGTGCCCCGGCGTCCGGGACAGGCTTGGACGAGCAGTACTTC. Amino acid sequence: CSAPASGTGLDEQYF.

This chain uses TRBV24-1 with TRBJ2-7; 8 bases align to TRBD1. J was trimmed by 3 bases and V by 4 bases; bases with no gene match: 10. The length of the CDR3 is 16 residues. Germline lookup yields CDR1 KGHDR and CDR2 SFDVKD. CDR3 sequence: CATSERSDRVYYEQYF. For the CDR3, the DNA is TGTGCCACCAGTGAGAGGTCGGACAGGGTGTACTACGAGCAGTACTTC.

This clonotype was recorded a few times. The chain is built from TRBV29-1 and TRBJ2-7, with 7 bases fitting TRBD1. Germline assignment: CDR1 SQVTM and CDR2 ANQGSEA. This CDR3 spans 16 amino acids. V trimming: 6 bases; J trimming: 5 bases; junction bases outside the gene matches: 19. The DNA for the CDR3 is TGCAGCGTACCCGAAACGAACAGGGGAACCGGTCACGAGCAGTACTTC. It translates to CSVPETNRGTGHEQYF.

V is TRBV11-2 and J is TRBJ1-2; no reliable D call. Germline V lookup: CDR1 SGHAT, CDR2 FQNNGV. Trimming removed 6 bases from V and 6 bases from J, with 14 bases in between. CDR3 length: 13 residues. In nucleotides, the CDR3 is TGTGCCAGCAGTTTGGGTCACGGGCATGGCTACACCTTC. Translation gives CASSLGHGHGYTF. The entire variable domain, with the rest obtained from reference TRBV11-2 and TRBJ1-2, is as follows: EAGVAQSPRYKIIEKRQSVAFWCNPISGHATLYWYQQILGQGPKLLIQFQNNGVVDDSQLPKDRFSAERLKGVDSTLKIQPAKLEDSAVYLCASSLGHGHGYTFGSGTRLTVV.